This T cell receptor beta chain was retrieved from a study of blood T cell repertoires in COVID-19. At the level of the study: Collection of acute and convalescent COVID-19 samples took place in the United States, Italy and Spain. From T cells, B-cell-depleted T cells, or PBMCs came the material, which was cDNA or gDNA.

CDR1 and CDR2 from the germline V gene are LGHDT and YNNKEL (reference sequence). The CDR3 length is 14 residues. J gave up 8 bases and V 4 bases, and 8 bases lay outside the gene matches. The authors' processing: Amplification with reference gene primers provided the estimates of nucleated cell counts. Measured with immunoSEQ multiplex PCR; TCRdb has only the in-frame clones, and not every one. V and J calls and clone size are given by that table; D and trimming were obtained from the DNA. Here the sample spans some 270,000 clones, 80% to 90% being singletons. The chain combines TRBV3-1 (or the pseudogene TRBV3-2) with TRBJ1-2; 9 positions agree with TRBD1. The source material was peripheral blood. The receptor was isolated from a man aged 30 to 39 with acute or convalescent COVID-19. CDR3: CASSRGTGKEGYTF. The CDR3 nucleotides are TGTGCCAGCAGCCGAGGGACAGGGAAGGAAGGCTACACCTTC.